Presented here are 9 T cell receptor beta chains from one specimen sequenced in a study of Ad26.COV2.S vaccination and SARS-CoV-2 variants. Some clones are missing from TCRdb's copy, which holds only in-frame ones; the method was immunoSEQ multiplex PCR. The repertoire has about 280,000 clones, around 87% of them found once; the top ten carry 2.5% to 3.5%. Specified treatment: around 19 received Ad26.COV2.S at low or high dose, single or two shots; 5 received placebo; per-sample allocation not given. Specimens were obtained on day 63 following the first vaccine or placebo injection. The specimen was peripheral blood, collected in a trial of Ad26.COV2.S vaccine versus placebo. The origin of the receptors is a person between 18 and 65 years old who received the Ad26.COV2.S COVID-19 vaccine or a placebo.

The chain uses TRBV9 and TRBJ1-6; 7 bases fit TRBD1. V was pared by 3 bases and J by 9 bases, with 3 bases of the junction left unmatched. This CDR3 region has 13 residues. CDR1 and CDR2 (germline): SGDLS, YYNGEE. The CDR3 is CASSARDSSPLHF. The CDR3 DNA reads TGTGCCAGCAGCGCGCGGGACAGTTCACCCCTCCACTTT. The complete variable domain, with remaining parts taken from reference TRBV9 and TRBJ1-6, reads DSGVTQTPKHLITATGQRVTLRCSPRSGDLSVYWYQQSLDQGLQFLIQYYNGEERAKGNILERFSAQQFPDLHSELNLSSLELGDSALYFCASSARDSSPLHFGNGTRLTVT.

This chain joins TRBV27 and TRBJ2-7; D might be TRBD1 or TRBD2, each matching 5 bases. Trimming took off 1 base at V and 6 bases at J, with 13 bases between the two ends. Germline-derived CDR1 and CDR2 are MNHEY and SMNVEV (reference sequence). The CDR3 totals 14 residues. The DNA for the CDR3 is TGTGCCAGCAGTTTATTTCCGGGACCGGCCGAGCAGTACTTC. This encodes CASSLFPGPAEQYF.

In this sample, this clone turned up once. V is TRBV6-4 and J is TRBJ2-3; tentatively, D is TRBD1 (7 bases). Germline V gene sequence: CDR1 MRHNA, CDR2 SNTAGT. V was shortened by 3 bases and J by 6 bases, with 13 bases between the two germline ends. The CDR3 extends over 14 amino acids. CDR3 coding DNA: TGTGCCAGCAGTGAGCAGGGGGGAGCGGATACGCAGTATTTT. Translated: CASSEQGGADTQYF.

This chain uses TRBV4-2 with TRBJ2-5, with D tentatively TRBD2 (6 bases). Germline CDR1 LGHNA, CDR2 YNFKEQ. The CDR3 covers 14 residues. Trimming removed 1 base from V and 9 bases from J, with 15 bases in between. CDR3 nucleotides: TGTGCCAGCAGCCAAGTAGGGCCGGGAGCGGCCCAGTACTTC. Protein product: CASSQVGPGAAQYF.

CDR3 amino acids: CASSFDGAFF. The CDR3 region has the DNA TGTGCCAGCAGCTTCGACGGGGCTTTCTTT. This chain uses TRBV7-9 with TRBJ1-1; D is undetermined. Germline CDR1 SEHNR, CDR2 FQNEAQ (reference sequence). CDR3 length: 10 residues. Trimming removed 3 bases at V and 11 bases at J, with 7 bases between.

The chain has TRBV29-1 and TRBJ2-5, with 7 bases lining up with TRBD2. Germline CDR1 is SQVTM and CDR2 is ANQGSEA. This CDR3 comprises 13 residues. The trim removed 6 bases at V and 2 bases at J, leaving 6 bases unmatched. The CDR3 bases are TGCAGCGTCCCCTGGGAGGGACAAGAGACCCAGTACTTC. It is translated as CSVPWEGQETQYF.

The J gene is TRBJ2-7, the V gene TRBV19; unclear D gene. This CDR3 comprises 12 residues. V gave up 2 bases and J gave up 6 bases, with 8 bases separating them. Per germline, CDR1 LNHDA and CDR2 SQIVND (reference sequence). CDR3 sequence: CASSIIKGEQYF. The CDR3 DNA reads TGTGCCAGTAGTATAATCAAGGGCGAGCAGTACTTC. Full variable domain (rest looked up from reference TRBV19 and TRBJ2-7): DGGITQSPKYLFRKEGQNVTLSCEQNLNHDAMYWYRQDPGQGLRLIYYSQIVNDFQKGDIAEGYSVSREKKESFPLTVTSAQKNPTAFYLCASSIIKGEQYFGPGTRLTVT.

There are a few counts of this clone. The genes are TRBV30 and TRBJ2-3; 12 nucleotides agree with TRBD2. The germline V gene encodes CDR1 GTSNPN and CDR2 SVGIG (reference sequence). With 2 bases clipped from V and 8 bases from J, the junction kept 2 bases outside the gene matches. The CDR3 length is 13 residues. The CDR3 region is CAWSPTSGSTQYF. As DNA, the CDR3 is TGTGCCTGGAGTCCGACTAGCGGGAGTACGCAGTATTTT.

In DNA form, the CDR3 reads TGCGCCAGCAGTCAAACGTCTGAGGGGGAACTGAAGGAGCAGTACTTC. It translates to CASSQTSEGELKEQYF. V and J are TRBV23-1 and TRBJ2-7, with a weak D call TRBD1 (6 bases). TRBV23-1 is an open reading frame, and its role is uncertain. The CDR3 spans 16 residues. The V end lost 2 bases, the J end lost 7 bases, and 21 bases lay between the germline ends.